A selection of T cell receptor beta chains follows, all from one sample in a study of blood T cells in healthy people across ages. TCRdb independently ran MiXCR on the 5' RACE reads; one entry per CDR3 protein. The repertoire holds over a million distinct CDR3 sequences, with approximately 63% as singletons. Sequenced: blood. Receptors were obtained from a man between 18 and 35 years old in good health. Each CDR3 is given with its conserved first and last residue. D genes are given only for firm matches. Size tells how often a clone was seen (once, few, many) or the class of an expanded clone, and some rows leave it out.

v_gene	j_gene	abundance	len	d_gene	CDR3nt	CDR3aa
TRBV7-2	TRBJ2-1	NA	14	NA	TGTGCCAGCACCTCCCGGACAGACCAAGAGACCCAGTTCTTC	CASTSRTDQETQFF
TRBV7-2	TRBJ2-1	NA	16	TRBD2	TGTGCCAGCAGTACAAATAGCGGGCCCCTCTACAATGAGCAGTTCTTC	CASSTNSGPLYNEQFF
TRBV4-2	TRBJ2-3	NA	16	TRBD2	TGTGCCAGCAGCCGCCGGGGTAGCGGGGAAACAGATACGCAGTATTTT	CASSRRGSGETDTQYF
TRBV12-3/TRBV12-4	TRBJ1-4	few	15	TRBD1	TGTGCCAGCAGGCCGACCGGGACAGTGAATGAAAAACTGTTTTTT	CASRPTGTVNEKLFF
TRBV11-2	TRBJ2-3	NA	13	NA	TGTGCCAGCAAACTAGGCGAGGCAGATACGCAGTATTTT	CASKLGEADTQYF
TRBV9	TRBJ2-1	NA	12	NA	TGTGCCAGCAGCGCCCTTTTCAATGAGCAGTTCTTC	CASSALFNEQFF
TRBV5-4	TRBJ1-2	NA	12	NA	TGTGCCAGCAGCCCCGACAGGCGCGGCTACACCTTC	CASSPDRRGYTF
TRBV20-1	TRBJ2-1	few	13	NA	TGCAGTGCTAGAGATTCAGGGGTCAATGAGCAGTTCTTC	CSARDSGVNEQFF
TRBV29-1	TRBJ1-2	few	13	NA	TGCAGCCCTCCTCGAGCGGGAGAGTATGGCTACACCTTC	CSPPRAGEYGYTF
TRBV7-2	TRBJ2-7	NA	14	TRBD1	TGTGCCAGCAGCCGAGGACAGGGAGGACACGAGCAGTACTTC	CASSRGQGGHEQYF
TRBV7-2	TRBJ2-5	NA	16	NA	TGTGCCGGCAGCTTATACGTCAGACAGACTCAAGAGACCCAGTACTTC	CAGSLYVRQTQETQYF
TRBV28	TRBJ1-6	NA	19	TRBD1	TGTGCCAGCATCCCTCACACCGTGAAGGACAGGGGCCGTAATTCACCCCTCCACTTT	CASIPHTVKDRGRNSPLHF
TRBV11-2	TRBJ1-2	NA	13	TRBD1	TGTGCCAGCAGCACACCGGGACAGAAGGGCTACACCTTC	CASSTPGQKGYTF
TRBV20-1	TRBJ1-1	NA	14	NA	TGCAGTGCTAGTTGGGGCAGCCCTAACACTGAAGCTTTCTTT	CSASWGSPNTEAFF
TRBV5-5	TRBJ2-7	NA	14	NA	TGTGCCAGCAGCTTGGCCGGGGATGTGGGCGAGCAGTACTTC	CASSLAGDVGEQYF
TRBV4-1	TRBJ2-2	NA	17	TRBD2	TGCGCCAGCAGCTCTTGGACTAGCGGGAGCTTTCCCGGGGAGCTGTTTTTT	CASSSWTSGSFPGELFF
TRBV7-9	TRBJ2-7	few	13	TRBD2	TGTGCCAGCGCCGGGACTAGTTTCTACGAGCAGTACTTC	CASAGTSFYEQYF
TRBV4-1	TRBJ2-3	few	18	TRBD2	TGCGCCAGCAGCCACACCTCATTTAGCGGGACTAGCACAGATACGCAGTATTTT	CASSHTSFSGTSTDTQYF
TRBV4-1	TRBJ2-7	few	14	NA	TGCGCCAGCAGCCAAGGTCAGTTCTCCTACGAGCAGTACTTC	CASSQGQFSYEQYF
TRBV6-5	TRBJ1-2	NA	13	NA	TGTGCCAGCAGTCCCACGGCGGGGGGAGGCTACACCTTC	CASSPTAGGGYTF
TRBV2	TRBJ2-7	NA	17	TRBD2	TGTGCCAGCAGTGACAGGACTAGCGGGGTCAGCTCCTACGAGCAGTACTTC	CASSDRTSGVSSYEQYF
TRBV29-1	TRBJ2-3	NA	12	NA	TGCAGCGTTGAAATCTACACAGATACGCAGTATTTT	CSVEIYTDTQYF
TRBV3-1	TRBJ2-5	NA	12	NA	TGTGCCAGCAGCCAAAAACCAGAGACCCAGTACTTC	CASSQKPETQYF
TRBV6-5	TRBJ1-1	NA	17	TRBD1	TGTGCCAGCAGTTACCAAAACAGGGGGCTGGAGAACACTGAAGCTTTCTTT	CASSYQNRGLENTEAFF
TRBV2	TRBJ2-4	NA	13	NA	TGTGCCAGCAGGGTCGGTGGGGGAAACATTCAGTACTTC	CASRVGGGNIQYF
TRBV20-1	TRBJ1-2	NA	13	NA	TGCAGTGCTAGTAAGACAGAAAACTATGGCTACACCTTC	CSASKTENYGYTF
TRBV5-1	TRBJ2-3	NA	14	TRBD2	TGCGCCAGCAGTCAGGCGGGAGCCGTAGATACGCAGTATTTT	CASSQAGAVDTQYF
TRBV12-3/TRBV12-4	TRBJ1-2	few	13	NA	TGTGCCAGCTTGGGGATTCTTGTTGATGGCTACACCTTC	CASLGILVDGYTF
TRBV6-5	TRBJ1-4	NA	16	TRBD1	TGTGCCAGCAGTTACGGAACAGGACAGGGTCGGGAAAAACTGTTTTTT	CASSYGTGQGREKLFF